The TCR beta chain under discussion was sequenced for a study of cytomegalovirus exposure and HLA in healthy donors (dated by TCRdb to about 2017). Concerning the study at large: According to an earlier analysis of a few hundred of the donors, some 170 million T cells yielded 117 million unique TCR beta sequences and around 300 Gb of sequence data. An early release covering roughly 640 HLA-typed donors comprised roughly 300 gigabases of sequencing data and tens of millions of unique TCR sequences. Of the roughly 400 genotyped donors, over 65% fell in the genetic ancestry cluster associated with self-reported Caucasian donors. The study aimed to test whether cataloging public T cell receptors could reveal signatures of past pathogen exposure. The study used immunosequencing to profile the T cell repertoires of 666 subjects and linked those repertoires to cytomegalovirus serostatus. Besides the first cohort of more than 650 subjects, a separate validation cohort made up of 90 to 150 different subjects was used. To predict cytomegalovirus infection status, the study brought together high-throughput TCR immunosequencing, statistical association of individual TCRs with disease status, and machine learning. In a later analysis, previously published TCR beta repertoires from several hundred donors were re-analyzed and high-resolution HLA genotyping was added so that TCR occurrence patterns could be studied. Rather than drawing on any new phenotypic data, the later analysis identified candidate immune exposures from TCR beta sequences and the way those sequences occurred across donors. To decide whether each TCR beta V gene segment behaved as functional or pseudogenic, an earlier analysis of some 540 of the donors relied on high-throughput TCR beta sequencing. Donor age, sex, ethnicity and CMV serostatus were compiled alongside the repertoire data. Genome-wide SNP genotypes for about 55% of the 666 donors were used in a later genetic analysis, which treated that subset as a discovery cohort. All discovery cohort repertoires had been generated using a single sequencing platform. Class I and class II HLA loci were covered by the typing at four-digit resolution. Typing coverage varied by locus: 629-630 donors for A, B, C, DRB1 and DQB1; about 520 for DQA1; about 590 for DPA1; roughly 450 for DPB1. Roughly five DR-DQ haplotypes were treated as single units for association and clustering because of strong linkage in the cohort. On average, over 200,000 unique TCR beta nucleotide sequences were sequenced per donor among roughly 430 genotyped donors of the cohort, with approximately 18% of those sequences being non-productive. Overall results and qualifications from the work: Most TCR sequences were observed very rarely across donors, whereas some public TCRs were present in many individuals. The presence/absence analyses assumed that sequencing depth was roughly uniform across donors, and that assumption may not be true. In a later genetic analysis, fewer N-insertions in productive TCRs were reported among donors in an Asian-associated ancestry cluster than the approximately 670-donor mean. In a later analysis, HLA-associated TCR beta chains showed more clonal expansion and lower generation probabilities than non-associated chains that were equally common. Linkage disequilibrium might explain the correlated functional status among segregating V segments, but an unknown experimental factor could not be ruled out. In an earlier analysis of roughly 500 of the donors, most TCR beta V segments appeared in productive rearrangements about 90% or about 30% of the time, broadly matching IMGT annotations. Because HLA typing was unavailable for some donors at each locus, only the typed subset was used in association tests. The only immune exposure information available for the cohort was CMV serostatus. A further reported finding was that TCR beta sequences accurately predicted the HLA-A and HLA-B alleles for most subjects in the first cohort. Specific HLA alleles were associated with roughly 16,000 TCR beta sequences at a false discovery rate of 0.05 in a later analysis. The cohort was sequenced for TCR beta chains only, and without alpha or paired-chain data the features that could be detected were limited. V-gene and J-gene trimming of TCR beta chains was associated with a missense DCLRE1C variant in a later genetic analysis, and the association was replicated in an independent cohort. A group of highly shared sequence variants was considered likely to be a technical artifact of the sequencing pipeline. It was suggested by the authors that the approach could potentially be generalized to other disease states and immunological phenotypes. In a later analysis, the rate of TCR association differed among HLA loci, with DRB1 alleles having the most associated TCRs and HLA-C alleles having the fewest. According to a later analysis, most CMV-associated TCR beta chains appeared to be HLA-restricted, and the HLA associations seemed to be driven largely by CMV exposure. When HLA alleles, especially DR and DQ, strongly co-occurred, attributing TCR associations to individual alleles was difficult. A few of the identified cytomegalovirus-associated TCR beta chains were confirmed in vitro to be specific for cytomegalovirus antigens. The 87-base-pair reads could not distinguish some IMGT-functional V segments, including TRBV6-2 and TRBV6-3, so those segments were excluded. Because counts were too low, seventeen rarely observed V segments, including chromosome 9 orphons, were left out of the earlier analysis of a few hundred of the donors. In the study, roughly 160 TCR beta chains were listed as associated with cytomegalovirus. According to a later analysis, parvovirus B19, influenza, CMV and Epstein-Barr virus appeared linked to several top co-occurrence clusters. Cytomegalovirus status was reported to be diagnosed by the classifier with high specificity and sensitivity in both the original and validation cohorts.

The cohort comprised some 730 healthy bone marrow donors. All cohort members were sampled while nominally healthy, although unrecorded immune exposures were likely present. The donor was CMV seronegative and belonged to the group of 320 or so seronegative cohort members. A peripheral blood sample was provided by each donor, and peripheral blood mononuclear cells were used for TCR beta sequencing. Genomic DNA was extracted from the blood cell samples with the Qiagen DNeasy Blood Extraction Kit. This clone came up once. The target of this receptor is not known. Base qualities are not at hand, and no much larger clone is one base apart. Preparation of the library involved the immunoSEQ multiplex PCR assay. A mixture of 60 forward primers for TCR Vbeta segments and 13 reverse primers for TCR Jbeta segments was used in the multiplex PCR. A multiplex PCR assay on genomic DNA amplified the CDR3 region of rearranged TCR beta genes. The amplified TCR beta libraries were sequenced on the Illumina HiSeq System as 87-base-pair reads. Per the original workflow: In a later analysis, tens of millions of unique TCR beta chains were counted across the roughly 610 repertoires, and roughly 11 million of these chains were shared by at least two donors. Raw reads were error-corrected and collapsed into unique sequences by a nearest-neighbor algorithm in which closely related sequences were merged to remove PCR and sequencing errors. V, D and J gene segments were assigned by aligning CDR3 sequences to IMGT reference sequences. For a sequence to be retained, a match of at least six nucleotides to both a V gene segment and a J gene segment was required. Rearrangements were classified as productive when the CDR3 lacked stop codons and remained in frame with V and J, and all other rearrangements were classified as non-productive. Following IMGT convention, CDR3 was defined as the stretch from the second conserved V-encoded cysteine to the conserved J-encoded phenylalanine. The earlier analysis of 550 to 650 of the donors excluded any sequence lacking an unambiguous match to a single V gene segment. An earlier analysis of around 600 of the donors classified V segments as functional when productive rearrangements were above 56.7% and as segregating when the standard deviation between donors was above 5%. To diagnose cytomegalovirus status from the catalog of TCR beta chain sequences, a statistical classification framework was built. V and J gene assignment, in a later analysis, came from comparing TCR nucleotide sequences with IMGT/GENE-DB human TR gene sequences. A later analysis assigned CDR3 sequences and most-parsimonious VDJ recombination scenarios with the TCRdist pipeline. In a later analysis, every TCR beta chain was defined by the combination of its CDR3 amino acid sequence and its V-gene family, and reads without a unique V-gene family were dropped. As a way to deal with suspected cross-contamination and a sequencing artifact, a later analysis dropped hundreds of nucleotide sequences that were highly shared and had low generation probability. In a later analysis, a clonal expansion index was calculated for each public chain from normalized within-repertoire ranks of inferred template counts. Generation probabilities in a later analysis came from a VDJ recombination model fitted to out-of-frame rearrangements, and those results were checked against IGoR. Hypergeometric tests were used in a later analysis to score TCR-TCR, TCR-HLA and TCR-CMV co-occurrence, with a repertoire-size bias correction applied to the TCR pairs. False discovery rates were estimated in a later analysis by permuting HLA or CMV assignments 20 times. In a later analysis, co-occurring TCRs were grouped using DBSCAN, with TCRdist sequence similarity added in when clustering inside HLA-allele-positive subsets. Co-occurrence clustering excluded repertoires with fewer than 30,000 or more than 120,000 public chains, plus five with anomalous nucleotide sharing. Entries here come from immuneACCESS through TCRdb and include only in-frame sequences with V and J called. Some clones fail to appear in such tables; in the studies checked, an unresolved V gene covers under half of the shortfall, and the cause of the remainder is unknown. The V and J calls and the clone size are those of that table, but D and trimming were determined from the DNA. In all, the sample holds about 140,000 clones, and about 70% of those were seen once. 3% to 4% of the sample is taken by the ten largest.

V and J are truncated by 0 bases and 8 bases respectively, leaving an intervening sequence of 11 bases. The CDR3 starts with the cysteine, ends with the phenylalanine, and has 14 residues. The DNA shown is the 42-base CDR3, in frame from base 1. CDR1 and CDR2 (SGHRS, YFSETQ) derive from the germline V gene. The chain is encoded by TRBV5-1 joined to TRBJ1-4; a weak D assignment points to TRBD1 (5 bases agree). The sample consisted of PBMCs. The TCR sequence derives from a male donor in good health and CMV-seronegative. The CDR3 corresponds to CASSLDRWNEKLFF. The DNA sequence is as follows: TGCGCCAGCAGCTTGGACAGGTGGAACGAAAAACTGTTTTTT.